This T cell receptor beta chain emerged from a study of molecular identifiers for immune sequencing clone quantification. Libraries for naive CD8 T cells, which were made from about 20,000 to 1,000,000 sorted cells, drew on 10%, 30% or 50% of the RNA. In this sample, this clonotype turned up a few times. TCRdb re-derived calls from the PCR reads in MiXCR, one entry per CDR3 protein. Among about 510,000 distinct CDR3 sequences listed, around 23% were seen once. The V gene's germline CDR1 is MNHEY and CDR2 SVGAGI. There are 15 residues in the CDR3. Trimming cost V 0 bases and J 4 bases, with 7 bases left between them.

Sample: naive CD8+ T cells from blood, with Jurkat cell RNA spiked in. The subset here: FACS-sorted CD8+CD4-CCR7+CD45RA+ naive T cells. The chain recombines TRBV6-5 with TRBJ1-6, with D perhaps matching TRBD1 (5 bases). This clonotype was sampled from a human donor in good health. Some libraries in this study had Jurkat cell RNA spiked in. CDR3 sequence: CASSYSGGYNSPLHF. The CDR3 DNA is TGTGCCAGCAGTTACTCGGGGGGATATAATTCACCCCTCCACTTT.